The rows below give T cell receptor beta chains drawn from one sample of a study of a mutant IDH1 vaccine in newly diagnosed glioma. Which antigens these TCRs recognize remains unknown. The protocol was immunoSEQ multiplex PCR, while the TCRdb copy is restricted to in-frame clones and leaves out a portion. The data show about 54,000 clones, about four fifths seen once. The material was PBMCs, obtained from a glioma patient whose treatment included an IDH1 peptide vaccine. The receptors come from a man aged 35 to 55 with glioma. Both conserved end residues are part of each CDR3. The D gene is left open where the match is weak. Clone size is not always given. Where it is, it says once, few, many or a class for expanded clones.

>TRBJ2-7|-|TRBV6-5|TRBD2
TGTGCCAGCACCGGACTAGCGGGGGGGTTCTACGAGCAGTACTTC
CASTGLAGGFYEQYF
>TRBJ2-5|-|TRBV7-9|TRBD1
TGTGCCAGCAGCGCCCTGGACAGGGACGAAGAGACCCAGTACTTC
CASSALDRDEETQYF
>TRBJ1-2|few|TRBV4-1|-
TGCGCCAGCAGCCAAGGTACATCCCCTAACTATGGCTACACCTTC
CASSQGTSPNYGYTF
>TRBJ1-1|-|TRBV2|-
TGTGCCAGCAGGCGGTCGATGAACACTGAAGCTTTCTTT
CASRRSMNTEAFF
>TRBJ2-7|-|TRBV7-8|TRBD1
TGTGCCAGCAGCCCACGGACAGGTTCCTACGAGCAGTACTTC
CASSPRTGSYEQYF
>TRBJ1-3|once|TRBV6-1|-
TGTGCCAGCAGCACAGGGTTCTTCTCTGGAAACACCATATATTTT
CASSTGFFSGNTIYF
>TRBJ1-6|-|TRBV6-5|-
TGTGCCAGCAGTTATAACTCCTATAATTCACCCCTCCACTTT
CASSYNSYNSPLHF
>TRBJ2-7|-|TRBV27|-
TGTGCCAGCAGTTTATTTCAGGGATACGAGCAGTACTTC
CASSLFQGYEQYF
>TRBJ1-1|-|TRBV14|-
TGTGCCAGCAGCCAAGATGTTCACCGGGGAGCTTTCTTT
CASSQDVHRGAFF
>TRBJ2-5|-|TRBV9|TRBD1
TGTGCCAGCAGCCCTGAGGGACAGGGTTCAGAGACCCAGTACTTC
CASSPEGQGSETQYF
>TRBJ2-2|-|TRBV7-8|TRBD2
TGTGCCAGCAGCCCGCGGACTAGCGGGGGCACCGGGGAGCTGTTTTTT
CASSPRTSGGTGELFF
>TRBJ2-1|-|TRBV18|TRBD1
TGTGCCAGCTCACTAGGACAGGGTGGGAGCAATGAGCAGTTCTTC
CASSLGQGGSNEQFF
>TRBJ1-1|-|TRBV18|TRBD1
TGTGCCAGCTCACCAAACAGGGGCAACACTGAAGCTTTCTTT
CASSPNRGNTEAFF
>TRBJ2-5|-|TRBV25-1|-
TGTGCCAGCAGTGAATTGAGGAGTACAGGACGCGACCAAGAGACCCAGTACTTC
CASSELRSTGRDQETQYF
>TRBJ1-2|-|TRBV25-1|-
TGTGCCAGCAGTGGGTTCAGGGAAGGCTACACCTTC
CASSGFREGYTF
>TRBJ2-5|-|TRBV5-1|TRBD2
TGCGCCAGCAGCTTAGGAGGGCCCAGCGGGGGAGAGACCCAGTACTTC
CASSLGGPSGGETQYF
>TRBJ1-4|-|TRBV5-6|-
TGTGCCAGCAGCTTTCTGGGGAGCACAACTAATGAAAAACTGTTTTTT
CASSFLGSTTNEKLFF
>TRBJ1-2|-|TRBV11-2|TRBD1
TGTGCCAGCAGCTTAGATCTTAGGACAGGGTACCGGTATGGCTACACCTTC
CASSLDLRTGYRYGYTF
>TRBJ2-2|once|TRBV18|-
TGTGCCAGCTCACCACCGGCCTACTCAGGGGCCGGGGAGCTGTTTTTT
CASSPPAYSGAGELFF
>TRBJ2-5|-|TRBV7-8|-
TGTGCCAGCAGCTTAGTTGGGATCCAAGAGACCCAGTACTTC
CASSLVGIQETQYF
>TRBJ1-6|-|TRBV6-5|-
TGTGCCAGCAGTTTGACAGGCTTTAATTCACCCCTCCACTTT
CASSLTGFNSPLHF
>TRBJ2-5|-|TRBV18|-
TGTGCCAGCTCACCCGGGAGCCAAGAGACCCAGTACTTC
CASSPGSQETQYF
>TRBJ1-2|-|TRBV6-1|TRBD1
TGTGCCAGCAGTCCCCAGACAGGGTTCGAGGGCTACACCTTC
CASSPQTGFEGYTF
>TRBJ2-7|-|TRBV7-8|-
TGTGCCAGCAGCTACCGCGAAACCTACGAGCAGTACTTC
CASSYRETYEQYF
>TRBJ1-1|-|TRBV6-1|-
TGTGCCAGCAGTGAAGGACAGATCACCCTGGCTTTCTTT
CASSEGQITLAFF
>TRBJ1-1|-|TRBV30|TRBD1
TGTGCCTGGACGCGTAGACAGGGCGATGTTGAAGCTTTCTTT
CAWTRRQGDVEAFF
>TRBJ1-3|-|TRBV9|-
TGTGCCAGCAGCGTAGCGGGTTCTGGAAACACCATATATTTT
CASSVAGSGNTIYF
>TRBJ1-5|-|TRBV19|-
TGTGCCAGTGTACCCGGGGGATCTGGGCAGCCCCAGCATTTT
CASVPGGSGQPQHF
>TRBJ1-3|-|TRBV7-2|-
TGTGCCAGCAGCTTAGTTGGGGGCTCTGGAAACACCATATATTTT
CASSLVGGSGNTIYF
>TRBJ1-5|-|TRBV2|-
TGTGCCAGCAAGAGGGAAAGAGACGGGGGTAATCAGCCCCAGCATTTT
CASKRERDGGNQPQHF
>TRBJ2-1|-|TRBV4-1|TRBD2
TGCGCCAGCAGCCAAGTTGGGCTAGCGGGGAGTAATGAGCAGTTCTTC
CASSQVGLAGSNEQFF